The rows below give T cell receptor beta chains drawn from one sample of a study of CD8+CD57+ T cells in acquired aplastic anemia. TCRdb processed the reads anew with MiXCR; each CDR3 protein has one entry. The data contain just over 400,000 distinct CDR3 sequences, about 70% of them singletons. The sequenced material came from sorted CD4+, CD8+, or CD8+CD57+ T cells (not recorded which) from PBMCs. All receptors come from a human donor in good health, serving as a control. Each CDR3 is given with its conserved first and last residue. The D gene is left open where the match is weak. For some rows the clone size is stated as once, few or many, or as a class when expanded; others skip it.

J	size	D	V	DNA	CDR3
TRBJ2-7	-	-	TRBV10-3	TGTGCCATCAGTGCGTTGGAAGGGGGGTTCGAGCAGTACTTC	CAISALEGGFEQYF
TRBJ1-1	-	-	TRBV7-6	TGTGCCAGCAGCGACCGGCCGAACACTGAAGCTTTCTTT	CASSDRPNTEAFF
TRBJ2-3	many	TRBD2	TRBV4-1	TGCGCCAGCAGCCAAGATCGTGGACTAGCGGGACGAACAGATACGCAGTATTTT	CASSQDRGLAGRTDTQYF
TRBJ1-1	-	-	TRBV11-2	TGTGCCAGCAGCTTAGGGGCAGCGGGTAAGGCTGAAGCTTTCTTT	CASSLGAAGKAEAFF
TRBJ1-2	-	-	TRBV7-9	TGTGCCAGCAGCTCTGGCCCGCTCCTGTGCGACGCAGACACCTTC	CASSSGPLLCDADTF
TRBJ2-3	-	TRBD2	TRBV20-1	TGCAGTGCTAGAGCCACTAGCGGGGGGCGGCCTTGGAGCACAGATACGCAGTATTTT	CSARATSGGRPWSTDTQYF
TRBJ2-3	-	-	TRBV15	TGTGCCAGCAGTACTAACGTCACCACTACGCCGTATTTT	CASSTNVTTTPYF
TRBJ1-1	few	-	TRBV5-1	TGCGCCAGCAGCTACCAAGCTACTAACACTGAAGCTTTCTTT	CASSYQATNTEAFF
TRBJ2-3	-	TRBD2	TRBV15	TGTGCCACCAGCAGAGGGGCTATGGGCGGGGGGGCCGGAGATACGCAGTATTTT	CATSRGAMGGGAGDTQYF
TRBJ1-1	-	-	TRBV27	TGTGCCAGCAGTTTAGGCAGCACTGAAGCTTTCTTT	CASSLGSTEAFF
TRBJ2-7	-	TRBD1	TRBV10-1	TGCGCCAGCAGTGAGGCTCAGGGGGCCGTCAACCACGAGCAGTACTTC	CASSEAQGAVNHEQYF
TRBJ2-5	-	TRBD1	TRBV5-1	TGCGCCAGCAGCAGGAAACAGGGGGCCCTTACCCAGTACTTC	CASSRKQGALTQYF
TRBJ2-5	many	-	TRBV3-1	TGTGCCAGCAGTGCAACTAGCCCTCAAGAGACCCAGTACTTC	CASSATSPQETQYF
TRBJ2-1	-	-	TRBV15	TGTGCCACCAGCATGGTTGATACTTGGAGTAGTGAGCAGTTCTTT	CATSMVDTWSSEQFF
TRBJ2-3	many	TRBD2	TRBV20-1	TGCAGTGCTAGATCTAGCGGGGGGACATGGGATACGCAGTATTTT	CSARSSGGTWDTQYF
TRBJ2-3	-	-	TRBV20-1	TGCAGTGCGCCACAGGCACCTATAATTCATACGCAGTATTTT	CSAPQAPIIHTQYF
TRBJ1-2	-	-	TRBV7-4	TGTGCCAGCAGCTTTAACGAGGGATACAACTTT	CASSFNEGYNF
TRBJ2-7	few	-	TRBV7-9	TGTGCCAGCAGTGGGGGGACAGTCTCCTACGAGCAGTACTTC	CASSGGTVSYEQYF
TRBJ1-2	many	-	TRBV7-9	TGTGCCAGCAGCCCTGGGGGGGCACCGAGCTATGGCTACACCTTC	CASSPGGAPSYGYTF
TRBJ2-2	many	TRBD1	TRBV5-4	TGTGCCAGCAGCTTACAACAGGGGACCGGGGAGCTGTTTTTT	CASSLQQGTGELFF
TRBJ2-7	-	TRBD1	TRBV7-2	TGTGCCAGCAGCTTACTGGACAGGGAATTGTCACCCCTCCAGTACTTC	CASSLLDRELSPLQYF
TRBJ2-7	-	-	TRBV7-9	TGTGCCAGCACCCCCGTCAGGTCCCCTTTGAAGAAGTACTTC	CASTPVRSPLKKYF
TRBJ1-1	-	TRBD1	TRBV11-2	TGCGCCAGCAGCTTATTAGGCAGGGGGCGCGGAGCTTTCTTT	CASSLLGRGRGAFF
TRBJ1-2	many	-	TRBV6-6	TGTGCCAGCAGTTTCCTGAACGCCCTCTATGGCTACACCTTC	CASSFLNALYGYTF
TRBJ2-7	-	TRBD1	TRBV6-1	TGTGCCATCGGCGGACACAGGGGCTACGAGCAGTACTTC	CAIGGHRGYEQYF
TRBJ1-5	-	-	TRBV4-2	TGTGCCAGCAGCCAATCCCACAGGGACAATCAGCCCCAGCATTTT	CASSQSHRDNQPQHF
TRBJ1-5	few	-	TRBV7-2	TGTGCCAGCAGTGCGTTGAATAGCAATCAGCCCCAGCATTTT	CASSALNSNQPQHF
TRBJ2-1	many	-	TRBV7-2	TGTGCCAGCAGCTTAGTTCGGCTAGCTACCACCAATGAGCAGTTCTTC	CASSLVRLATTNEQFF
TRBJ1-2	-	-	TRBV20-1	TGCAGTGCTGGGTACAGGGACGGCAGCAATGGCTACACCTTC	CSAGYRDGSNGYTF
TRBJ2-5	-	-	TRBV20-1	TGCAGTGCCCCTCTTGCTCGCACCCAAGAGACCCAGTACTTC	CSAPLARTQETQYF
TRBJ2-7	many	TRBD1	TRBV6-2/TRBV6-3	TGTGCCAGCAGCCGAGGCGGGACAGGGGGCGACGAGCAGTACTTC	CASSRGGTGGDEQYF
TRBJ2-7	-	TRBD1	TRBV7-8	TGTGCCAGCAGCTTAGGCTCAGGGGGCACCTACGAGCAGTACTTC	CASSLGSGGTYEQYF